This entry lists 5 T cell receptor beta chains sequenced from one sample in a study of blood T cell repertoires in COVID-19. The protocol was immunoSEQ multiplex PCR, while the TCRdb copy is restricted to in-frame clones and leaves out a portion. The repertoire has approximately 59,000 clones, approximately 78% of them found once; the top ten carry around 16%. The sequenced material came from peripheral blood. The receptors stem from an elderly man with acute or convalescent COVID-19.

The chain carries TRBV3-1 (or the pseudogene TRBV3-2) and TRBJ1-5, with 7 bases fitting TRBD1. Per germline, CDR1 LGHDT and CDR2 YNNKEL (reference sequence). V shed 1 base, J shed 6 bases, and the junction held 3 bases outside the gene matches. This CDR3 spans 14 amino acids. The CDR3 DNA follows: TGTGCCAGCAGCCAAGGAGGGGGCGGTCAGCCCCAGCATTTT. As protein: CASSQGGGGQPQHF.

This chain connects TRBV7-2 to TRBJ2-5; 7 nucleotides align to TRBD2. Germline CDR1 SGHTA, CDR2 FQGNSA. Trimming removed 1 base from V and 7 bases from J; junction bases left unmatched: 3. The CDR3 totals 13 residues. CDR3 amino acids: CASSLGGRGTQYF. The CDR3 DNA sequence: TGTGCCAGCAGCTTAGGAGGGAGGGGGACCCAGTACTTC.

CDR3 region: CASSRANYGYTF. Written as DNA, the CDR3 is TGTGCCAGCTCTAGAGCTAACTATGGCTACACCTTC. V gene TRBV12-3 or TRBV12-4 combines with J gene TRBJ1-2; no clear D gene. The CDR3 length is 12 residues. Trimming cost V 8 bases and J 0 bases, with 7 bases left between them.

The V gene is TRBV10-1, the J gene TRBJ2-7, with 7 positions matching TRBD2. This CDR3 region has 16 residues. V lost 0 bases and J lost 3; bases outside the gene matches: 8. In germline, CDR1 is WNHNN, CDR2 SYGVQD (reference sequence). This CDR3 is CASSESGGRAIYEQYF. For the CDR3, the DNA is TGCGCCAGCAGTGAGTCGGGGGGGAGGGCAATCTACGAGCAGTACTTC.

The rearrangement links TRBV29-1 to TRBJ2-5; D might be TRBD2 (6 bases). V lost 5 bases and J 2 bases, leaving 12 bases between the germline ends. The CDR3 covers 13 residues. The V gene's germline CDR1 is SQVTM and CDR2 ANQGSEA. The CDR3 sequence: CSVWGLGQETQYF. The CDR3 DNA follows: TGCAGCGTTTGGGGACTCGGACAAGAGACCCAGTACTTC.